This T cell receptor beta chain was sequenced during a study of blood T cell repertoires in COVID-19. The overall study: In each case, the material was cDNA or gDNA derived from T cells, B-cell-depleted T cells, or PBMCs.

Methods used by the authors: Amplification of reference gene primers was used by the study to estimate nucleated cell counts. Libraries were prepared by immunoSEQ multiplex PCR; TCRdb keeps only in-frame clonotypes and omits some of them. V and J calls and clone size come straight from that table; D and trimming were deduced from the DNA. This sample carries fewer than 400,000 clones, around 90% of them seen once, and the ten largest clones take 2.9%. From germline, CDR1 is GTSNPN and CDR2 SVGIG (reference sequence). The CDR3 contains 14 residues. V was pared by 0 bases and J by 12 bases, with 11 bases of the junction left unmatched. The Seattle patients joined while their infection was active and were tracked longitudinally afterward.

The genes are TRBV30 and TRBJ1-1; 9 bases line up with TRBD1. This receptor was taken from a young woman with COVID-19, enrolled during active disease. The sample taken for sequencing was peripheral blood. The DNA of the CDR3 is TGTGCCTGGAGTGTACAGGTGCCCGGGACAGGGACTTTCTTT. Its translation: CAWSVQVPGTGTFF.